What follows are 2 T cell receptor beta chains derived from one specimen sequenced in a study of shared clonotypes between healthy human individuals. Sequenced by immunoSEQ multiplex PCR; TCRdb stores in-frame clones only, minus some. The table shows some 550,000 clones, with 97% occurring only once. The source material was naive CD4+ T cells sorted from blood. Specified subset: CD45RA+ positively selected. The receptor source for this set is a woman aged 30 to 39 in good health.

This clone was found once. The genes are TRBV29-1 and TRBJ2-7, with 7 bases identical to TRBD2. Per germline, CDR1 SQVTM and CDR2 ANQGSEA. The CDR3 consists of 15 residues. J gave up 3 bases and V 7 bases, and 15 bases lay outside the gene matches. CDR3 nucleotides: TGCAGCGGGGGGGGTCTAGGGTTCAAGGGCTACGAGCAGTACTTC. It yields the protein CSGGGLGFKGYEQYF.

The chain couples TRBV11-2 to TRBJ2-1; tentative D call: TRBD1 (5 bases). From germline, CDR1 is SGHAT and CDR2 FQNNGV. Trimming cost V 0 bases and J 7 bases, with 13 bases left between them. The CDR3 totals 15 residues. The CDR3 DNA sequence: TGTGCCAGCAGCTTAGAGGGGCTGCTGGCGAATGAGCAGTTCTTC. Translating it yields CASSLEGLLANEQFF.